Sequencing of this T cell receptor beta chain was carried out in a study of T-cell reconstitution after alpha-beta-depleted transplantation in children. TCRbeta library construction was performed incorporating unique molecular identifiers. In TCRdb, the PCR reads were re-called with MiXCR into one record per CDR3 protein. This sample has about 410,000 distinct CDR3 sequences, with roughly 20% found just once. Germline-derived CDR1 and CDR2 are ENHRY and SYGVKD. J lost 5 bases, V lost 1 base, and 4 bases had no gene match. This CDR3 has 15 residues. This clonotype was obtained from a human donor who donated a stem cell graft to a child with acute myeloid leukemia. The material was PBMCs from the stem cell graft donor, obtained from the stem cell graft. V is TRBV10-3 and J is TRBJ2-5, with 10 positions matching TRBD1. CDR3 DNA sequence: TGTGCCATCAGTGAGTTGACAGGGGGCAAGGAGACCCAGTACTTC. This encodes CAISELTGGKETQYF.